The T cell receptor beta chain described here comes from a study of cytomegalovirus exposure and HLA in healthy donors. Study results and caveats: In a later analysis, a missense DCLRE1C variant was linked to TCR beta V- and J-gene trimming.

The CDR3 totals 12 residues. Germline V gene sequence: CDR1 SGDLS, CDR2 YYNGEE. The primer mix had 60 Vbeta and 13 Jbeta primers. Clones were read by immunoSEQ multiplex PCR, and TCRdb kept only the in-frame ones, dropping some. The top ten hold approximately 10% of the sample, which has some 81,000 clones, around 70% seen once. This clone was detected a few times. What it recognizes is unknown. One end of the junction does not line up with germline, which may come from a read error. V gene TRBV9 combines with J gene TRBJ1-1; D is uncertain. The sequence came from a woman between 35 and 50 years old in good health and CMV-seropositive. The sample was PBMCs. The CDR3 protein is CASSGRYTEAFF. The CDR3 nucleotides read TGTGCCAGTAGCGGGCGGTACACTGAAGCTTTCTTT.